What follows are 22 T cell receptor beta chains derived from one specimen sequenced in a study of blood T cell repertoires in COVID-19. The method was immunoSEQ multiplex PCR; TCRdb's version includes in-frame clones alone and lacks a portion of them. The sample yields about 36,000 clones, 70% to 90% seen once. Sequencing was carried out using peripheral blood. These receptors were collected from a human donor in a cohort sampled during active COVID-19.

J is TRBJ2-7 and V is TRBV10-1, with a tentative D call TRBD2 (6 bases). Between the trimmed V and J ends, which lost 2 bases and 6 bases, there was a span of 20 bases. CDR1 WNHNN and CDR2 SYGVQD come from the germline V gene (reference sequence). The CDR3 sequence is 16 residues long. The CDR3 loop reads CASSEGRREDYLEQYF. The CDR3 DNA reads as TGCGCCAGCAGTGAGGGTAGGAGGGAGGACTATCTCGAGCAGTACTTC.

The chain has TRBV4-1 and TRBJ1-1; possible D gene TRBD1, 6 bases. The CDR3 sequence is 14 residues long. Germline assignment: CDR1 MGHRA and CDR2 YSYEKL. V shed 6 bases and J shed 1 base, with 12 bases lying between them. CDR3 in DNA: TGCGCCAGCAGAAATCCCAGGGGGAACACTGAAGCTTTCTTT. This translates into CASRNPRGNTEAFF.

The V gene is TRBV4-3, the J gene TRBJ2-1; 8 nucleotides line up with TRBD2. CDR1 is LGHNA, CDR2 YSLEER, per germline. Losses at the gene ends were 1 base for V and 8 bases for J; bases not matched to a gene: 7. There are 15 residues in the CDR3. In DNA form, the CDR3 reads TGCGCCAGCAGCCAAGGGGGCGGGGGGTATGATGAGCAGTTCTTC. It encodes CASSQGGGGYDEQFF.

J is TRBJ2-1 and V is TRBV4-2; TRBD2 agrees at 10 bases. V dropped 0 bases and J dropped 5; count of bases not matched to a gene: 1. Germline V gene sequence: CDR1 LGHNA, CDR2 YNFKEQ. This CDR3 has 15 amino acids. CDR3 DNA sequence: TGTGCCAGCAGCCAAGATAGCGGGGGGCACAATGAGCAGTTCTTC. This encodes CASSQDSGGHNEQFF.

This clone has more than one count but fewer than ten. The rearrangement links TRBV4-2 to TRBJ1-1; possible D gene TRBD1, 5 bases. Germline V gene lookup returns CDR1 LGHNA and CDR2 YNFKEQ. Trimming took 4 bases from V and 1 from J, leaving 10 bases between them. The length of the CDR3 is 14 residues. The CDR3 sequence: CASSPPGQNTEAFF. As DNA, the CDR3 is TGTGCCAGCAGCCCCCCCGGACAGAACACTGAAGCTTTCTTT.

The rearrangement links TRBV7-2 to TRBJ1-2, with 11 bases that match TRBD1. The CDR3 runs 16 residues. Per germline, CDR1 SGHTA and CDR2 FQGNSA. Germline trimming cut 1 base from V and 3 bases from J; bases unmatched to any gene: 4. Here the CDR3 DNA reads TGTGCCAGCAGCTTAGATCGGACAGGGGGCGACTATGGCTACACCTTC. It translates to CASSLDRTGGDYGYTF.

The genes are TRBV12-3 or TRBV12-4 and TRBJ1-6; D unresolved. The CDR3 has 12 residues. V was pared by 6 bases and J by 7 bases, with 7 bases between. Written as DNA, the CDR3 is TGTGCCAGCAGACCACAGAATTCACCCCTCCACTTT. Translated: CASRPQNSPLHF.

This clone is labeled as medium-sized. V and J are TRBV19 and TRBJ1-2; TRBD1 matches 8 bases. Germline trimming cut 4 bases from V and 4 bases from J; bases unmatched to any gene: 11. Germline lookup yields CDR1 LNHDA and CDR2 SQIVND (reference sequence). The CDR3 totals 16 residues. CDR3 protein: CASSTRMTGESYGYTF. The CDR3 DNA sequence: TGTGCCAGTAGTACACGAATGACAGGGGAATCCTATGGCTACACCTTC. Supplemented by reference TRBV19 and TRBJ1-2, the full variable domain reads DGGITQSPKYLFRKEGQNVTLSCEQNLNHDAMYWYRQDPGQGLRLIYYSQIVNDFQKGDIAEGYSVSREKKESFPLTVTSAQKNPTAFYLCASSTRMTGESYGYTFGSGTRLTVV.

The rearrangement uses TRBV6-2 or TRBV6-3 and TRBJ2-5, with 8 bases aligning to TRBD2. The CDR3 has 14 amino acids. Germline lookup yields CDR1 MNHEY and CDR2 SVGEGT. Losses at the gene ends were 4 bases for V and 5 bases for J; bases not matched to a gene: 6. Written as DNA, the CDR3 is TGTGCCAGCAGTTTATCGGGGGGGTACGAGACCCAGTACTTC. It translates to CASSLSGGYETQYF.

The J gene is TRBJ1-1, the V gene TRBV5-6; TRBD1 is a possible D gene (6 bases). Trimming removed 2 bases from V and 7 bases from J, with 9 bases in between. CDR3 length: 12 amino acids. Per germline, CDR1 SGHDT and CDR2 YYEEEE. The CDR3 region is CASSLQGREAFF. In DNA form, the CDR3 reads TGTGCCAGCAGCTTACAGGGCCGTGAAGCTTTCTTT.

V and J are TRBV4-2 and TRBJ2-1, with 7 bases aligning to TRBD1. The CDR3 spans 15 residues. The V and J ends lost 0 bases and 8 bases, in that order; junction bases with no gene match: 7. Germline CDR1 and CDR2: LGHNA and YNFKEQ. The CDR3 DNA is TGTGCCAGCAGCCAAGATGAGGGGGCTGGATATGAGCAGTTCTTC. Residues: CASSQDEGAGYEQFF.

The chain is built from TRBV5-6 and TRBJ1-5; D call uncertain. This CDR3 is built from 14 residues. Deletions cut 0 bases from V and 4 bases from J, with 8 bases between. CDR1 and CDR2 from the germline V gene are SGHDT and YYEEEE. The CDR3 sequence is CASSLGRINQPQHF. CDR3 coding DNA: TGTGCCAGCAGCTTGGGGCGGATAAATCAGCCCCAGCATTTT.

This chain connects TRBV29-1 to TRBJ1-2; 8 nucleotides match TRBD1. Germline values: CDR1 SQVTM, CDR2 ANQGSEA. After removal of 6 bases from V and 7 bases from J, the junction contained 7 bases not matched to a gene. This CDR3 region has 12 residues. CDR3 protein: CSVDRDFGGYTF. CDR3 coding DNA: TGCAGCGTGGACAGGGATTTTGGTGGCTACACCTTC.

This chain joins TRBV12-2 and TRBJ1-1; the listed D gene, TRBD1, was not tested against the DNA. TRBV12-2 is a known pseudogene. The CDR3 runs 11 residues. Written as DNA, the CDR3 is TGTGCAAGTCGGCACCAGATACAAGCTTTCTTT. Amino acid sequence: CASRHQIQAFF.

CDR3 nucleotide sequence: TGTGCCAGCAGTCATCAACAGGGGGGGGCGGGTGAAGCTTTCTTT. It yields the protein CASSHQQGGAGEAFF. The V and J genes are TRBV28 and TRBJ1-1, with TRBD1 matching 8 bases. Germline CDR1 is MDHEN and CDR2 is SYDVKM. The CDR3 is 15 amino acids. The V gene end was trimmed by 5 bases and the J gene end by 7 bases; junction bases not matched to a gene: 12. Full variable domain (remainder filled in from reference TRBV28 and TRBJ1-1): DVKVTQSSRYLVKRTGEKVFLECVQDMDHENMFWYRQDPGLGLRLIYFSYDVKMKEKGDIPEGYSVSREKKERFSLILESASTNQTSMYLCASSHQQGGAGEAFFGQGTRLTVV.

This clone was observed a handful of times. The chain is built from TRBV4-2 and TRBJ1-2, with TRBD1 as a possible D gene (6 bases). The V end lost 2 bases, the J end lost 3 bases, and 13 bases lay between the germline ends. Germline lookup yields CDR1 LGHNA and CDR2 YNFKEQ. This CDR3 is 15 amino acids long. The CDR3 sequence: CASSQTQGSDYGYTF. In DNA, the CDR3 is TGTGCCAGCAGCCAAACACAGGGCTCGGACTATGGCTACACCTTC.

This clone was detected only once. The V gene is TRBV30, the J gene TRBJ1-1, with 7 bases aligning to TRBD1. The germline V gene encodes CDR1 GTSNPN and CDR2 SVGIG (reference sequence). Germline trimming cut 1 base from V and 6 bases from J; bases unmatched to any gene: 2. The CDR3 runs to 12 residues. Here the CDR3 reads CAWSGQGAEAFF. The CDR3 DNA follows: TGTGCCTGGAGTGGGCAGGGGGCTGAAGCTTTCTTT.

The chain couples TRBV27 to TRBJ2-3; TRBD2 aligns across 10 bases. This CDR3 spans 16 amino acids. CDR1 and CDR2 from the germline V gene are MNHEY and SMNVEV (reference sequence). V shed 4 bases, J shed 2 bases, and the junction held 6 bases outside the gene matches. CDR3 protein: CASSSASGGFTDTQYF. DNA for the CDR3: TGTGCCAGCAGTTCGGCTAGCGGGGGTTTCACAGATACGCAGTATTTT.

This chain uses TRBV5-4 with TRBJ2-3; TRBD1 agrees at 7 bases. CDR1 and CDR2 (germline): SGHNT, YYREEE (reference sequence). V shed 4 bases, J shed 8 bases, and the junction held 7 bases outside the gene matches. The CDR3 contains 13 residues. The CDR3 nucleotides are TGTGCCAGCAGCACAGACAGGGTCACTACGCAGTATTTT. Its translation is CASSTDRVTTQYF.

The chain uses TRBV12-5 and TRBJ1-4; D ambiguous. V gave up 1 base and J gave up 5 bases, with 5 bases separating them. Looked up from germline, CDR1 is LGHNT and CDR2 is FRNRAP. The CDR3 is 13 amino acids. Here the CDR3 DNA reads TGTGCTAGTGGTTTGGCAGGAAATGAAAAACTGTTTTTT. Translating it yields CASGLAGNEKLFF.

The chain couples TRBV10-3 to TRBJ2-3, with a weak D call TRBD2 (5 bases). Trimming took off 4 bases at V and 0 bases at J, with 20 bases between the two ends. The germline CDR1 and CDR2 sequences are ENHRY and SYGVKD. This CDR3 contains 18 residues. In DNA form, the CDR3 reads TGTGCCATCAGTGTAAGTTTGGTTAGCGACGTTAGCACAGATACGCAGTATTTT. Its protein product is CAISVSLVSDVSTDTQYF.

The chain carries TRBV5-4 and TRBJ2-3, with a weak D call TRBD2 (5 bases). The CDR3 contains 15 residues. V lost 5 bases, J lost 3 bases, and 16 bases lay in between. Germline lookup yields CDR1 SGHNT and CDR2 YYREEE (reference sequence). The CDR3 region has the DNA TGTGCCAGCAGTCCAGACCGGACTGCTACAGATACGCAGTATTTT. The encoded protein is CASSPDRTATDTQYF. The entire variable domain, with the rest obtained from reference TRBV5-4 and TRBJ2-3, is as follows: ETGVTQSPTHLIKTRGQQVTLRCSSQSGHNTVSWYQQALGQGPQFIFQYYREEENGRGNFPPRFSGLQFPNYSSELNVNALELDDSALYLCASSPDRTATDTQYFGPGTRLTVL.